A single sample is the source of the 20 T cell receptor beta chains below, sequenced in a study of blood T cell repertoires in COVID-19. Clones were read by immunoSEQ multiplex PCR, and TCRdb kept only the in-frame ones, dropping some. This sample carries around 170,000 clones, about four fifths of them seen once, and the ten largest clones take more than 7.5%. Material: peripheral blood. The receptors stem from a woman aged 70-85 years with COVID-19, enrolled during active disease.

The chain recombines TRBV5-6 with TRBJ1-1; maybe TRBD1 (5 bases). Germline CDR1 and CDR2: SGHDT and YYEEEE. The CDR3 length is 16 residues. The V end was cut by 3 bases, the J end by 1 base, with 16 bases between. CDR3 sequence: CASSSDGGRKNTEAFF. The CDR3, as DNA: TGTGCCAGCAGCTCCGACGGGGGACGGAAGAACACTGAAGCTTTCTTT. The full variable domain, its missing parts supplied by reference TRBV5-6 and TRBJ1-1, is DAGVTQSPTHLIKTRGQQVTLRCSPKSGHDTVSWYQQALGQGPQFIFQYYEEEERQRGNFPDRFSGHQFPNYSSELNVNALLLGDSALYLCASSSDGGRKNTEAFFGQGTRLTVV.

The DNA for the CDR3 is TGTGCCAGCAGCCTTTCTGCGGGAGGTGCCGAGCAGTACTTC. Translation: CASSLSAGGAEQYF. The rearrangement uses TRBV14 and TRBJ2-7, with TRBD2 identical over 8 bases. From germline, CDR1 is SGHDN and CDR2 FVKESK. V lost 4 bases, J lost 6 bases, and 8 bases stayed unmatched. The CDR3 is made up of 14 amino acids.

The chain employs TRBV11-3 and TRBJ1-2; TRBD1 might be the D (5 bases). Germline V gives CDR1 SGHNT, CDR2 YENEEA. V shed 4 bases and J shed 7 bases, with 13 bases lying between them. The CDR3 has 13 amino acids. Here the CDR3 reads CASSSGGGVGYTF. The CDR3 region has the DNA TGTGCCAGCAGCTCCGGGGGGGGTGTTGGCTACACCTTC. Full variable domain (missing parts from reference TRBV11-3 and TRBJ1-2): EAGVVQSPRYKIIEKKQPVAFWCNPISGHNTLYWYLQNLGQGPELLIRYENEEAVDDSQLPKDRFSAERLKGVDSTLKIQPAELGDSAVYLCASSSGGGVGYTFGSGTRLTVV.

In this sample, this clone turned up once. For the CDR3, the DNA is TGCAGTGCTGCGTCAGGGGATACGCAGTATTTT. It codes for CSAASGDTQYF. The chain combines TRBV20-1 with TRBJ2-3; perhaps TRBD1 as D (5 bases). CDR1 and CDR2 from the germline V gene are DFQATT and SNEGSKA (reference sequence). There are 11 residues in the CDR3. V lost 5 bases to trimming and J lost 6 bases, with 9 bases between them.

This sequence joins TRBV7-2 and TRBJ2-1, with 13 bases matching TRBD2. The CDR3 consists of 16 residues. V was clipped by 3 bases and J by 6 bases; unmatched bases: 5. Germline CDR1 is SGHTA and CDR2 is FQGNSA. The CDR3 protein is CASSFTGLAGTNEQFF. The CDR3 DNA reads as TGTGCCAGCAGCTTTACGGGACTAGCGGGAACCAATGAGCAGTTCTTC.

The chain uses TRBV28 and TRBJ1-1, with D possibly TRBD1 on 6 matching bases. V was shortened by 8 bases and J by 3 bases, with 16 bases between the two germline ends. The CDR3 length is 14 residues. Germline loops: CDR1 MDHEN, CDR2 SYDVKM. CDR3 sequence: CASFGWGLDTEAFF. Here the CDR3 DNA reads TGTGCCAGCTTCGGATGGGGGCTGGACACTGAAGCTTTCTTT.

The chain couples TRBV4-1 to TRBJ2-1, with D perhaps TRBD2 (6 bases). The germline gives CDR1 MGHRA, CDR2 YSYEKL. CDR3 length: 16 amino acids. Trimming left V 2 bases short and J 2 bases short, with 13 bases between. CDR3 sequence (DNA): TGCGCCAGCAGCCAACCGGGACTCAAGCCCTACAATGAGCAGTTCTTC. This translates into CASSQPGLKPYNEQFF.

The rearrangement links TRBV6-5 to TRBJ1-1; no definite D call. CDR1 and CDR2 from the germline V gene are MNHEY and SVGAGI. CDR3 length equals 15 residues. V was pared by 4 bases and J by 0 bases, with 12 bases between. The CDR3 reads CASSSMGELNTEAFF. In DNA, the CDR3 is TGTGCCAGCAGTTCTATGGGCGAGCTGAACACTGAAGCTTTCTTT.

This chain joins TRBV6-6 and TRBJ1-2; D is uncertain. With 8 bases removed from V and 6 bases from J, the gap between germline ends came to 7 bases. The CDR3 runs to 10 residues. The germline gives CDR1 MNHNY, CDR2 SVGAGI (reference sequence). DNA of the CDR3: TGTGCCAGCGGGCCCGATGGCTACACCTTC. Amino acids: CASGPDGYTF.

This chain links TRBV11-2 with TRBJ2-2; tentative D call: TRBD1 (5 bases). This CDR3 region has 11 residues. V was trimmed by 5 bases and J by 13 bases, leaving 11 bases between them. In germline, CDR1 is SGHAT, CDR2 FQNNGV. The DNA for the CDR3 is TGTGCCAGCAGCCTCAGCCAGGGGCTGTTTTTT. Residues: CASSLSQGLFF.

The CDR3 is CASRLQETQYF. CDR3 bases: TGCGCCAGCAGACTCCAAGAGACCCAGTACTTC. This chain uses TRBV5-1 with TRBJ2-5; D is undetermined. Germline V CDR1 and CDR2: SGHRS, YFSETQ. V was shortened by 5 bases and J by 1 base, with 3 bases between the two germline ends. This CDR3 is 11 amino acids long.

This chain joins TRBV7-9 and TRBJ2-4; D unclear. The CDR3 length is 17 residues. Trimming left V 5 bases short and J 0 bases short, with 17 bases between. CDR1 and CDR2 from the germline V gene are SEHNR and FQNEAQ (reference sequence). This CDR3 is CASSPQVPGLAKNIQYF. The CDR3 DNA reads as TGTGCCAGCAGCCCTCAAGTCCCAGGTCTAGCCAAAAACATTCAGTACTTC.

The chain is built from TRBV29-1 and TRBJ1-1; D gene ambiguous. Trimming shortened V by 6 bases and J by 6 bases, and 11 bases separated the two germline ends. The CDR3 sequence is 11 residues long. The germline gives CDR1 SQVTM, CDR2 ANQGSEA. The CDR3 DNA follows: TGCAGCGTCCAACGGCAGGCTGAAGCTTTCTTT. Translated: CSVQRQAEAFF.

There are a few counts of this clone. This sequence joins TRBV11-3 and TRBJ1-4; TRBD1 matches 10 bases. J was trimmed by 7 bases and V by 5 bases; bases with no gene match: 13. This CDR3 comprises 17 residues. CDR1 and CDR2 from the germline V gene are SGHNT and YENEEA. The CDR3 DNA is TGTGCCAGCAGCCCCCTCCTGAAGACAGGGGGCGGTGAAAAACTGTTTTTT. It codes for CASSPLLKTGGGEKLFF.

The chain couples TRBV28 to TRBJ1-2, with TRBD1 matching over 10 bases. The ends lost 5 bases at V and 8 bases at J; junction bases unmatched: 11. This CDR3 is built from 15 residues. The germline V gene encodes CDR1 MDHEN and CDR2 SYDVKM. CDR3: CASSPTDRGLQGYTF. In DNA form, the CDR3 reads TGTGCCAGCAGTCCGACGGACAGGGGGTTGCAAGGCTACACCTTC.

The chain is built from TRBV19 and TRBJ2-3; TRBD2 matches at 9 bases. The J segment lost 4 bases and the V segment lost 4 bases, leaving 3 bases of the junction unmatched. The CDR3 contains 14 residues. Germline V gives CDR1 LNHDA, CDR2 SQIVND (reference sequence). The CDR3 region is CASSSGRGPDTQYF. The CDR3 bases are TGTGCCAGTAGTAGCGGGAGGGGGCCAGATACGCAGTATTTT.

The chain recombines TRBV5-4 with TRBJ2-2; D might be TRBD1 (5 bases). This CDR3 is 15 amino acids long. CDR1 is SGHNT and CDR2 is YYREEE in the germline V gene (reference sequence). V was clipped by 4 bases and J by 4 bases, with 14 bases between them. The CDR3 region is CASSRQGKGTGELFF. The CDR3 nucleotides are TGTGCCAGCAGCCGTCAGGGAAAGGGCACCGGGGAGCTGTTTTTT. Together with reference TRBV5-4 and TRBJ2-2, the CDR3 gives the full variable domain: ETGVTQSPTHLIKTRGQQVTLRCSSQSGHNTVSWYQQALGQGPQFIFQYYREEENGRGNFPPRFSGLQFPNYSSELNVNALELDDSALYLCASSRQGKGTGELFFGEGSRLTVL.

With regard to this clone: Distinct nucleotide sequences in the sample also encode this CDR3. This chain uses TRBV5-1 with TRBJ1-1; D is perhaps TRBD1 (5 bases). In germline, CDR1 is SGHRS, CDR2 YFSETQ. The germline V and J ends were trimmed by 1 base and 2 bases, with 9 bases remaining between them. The CDR3 is 14 amino acids. The CDR3 sequence: CASSLWGDNTEAFF. In DNA form, the CDR3 reads TGCGCCAGCAGCTTGTGGGGGGATAACACTGAAGCTTTCTTT.

In nucleotides, the CDR3 is TGTGCCAGTAGTATCGGCGGGGGTACCTATAGCAATCAGCCCCAGCATTTT. Protein product: CASSIGGGTYSNQPQHF. The V gene is TRBV19, the J gene TRBJ1-5; D possibly corresponds to TRBD1 (5 bases). The V end lost 3 bases, the J end lost 0 bases, and 15 bases lay between the germline ends. The germline V gene encodes CDR1 LNHDA and CDR2 SQIVND (reference sequence). This CDR3 contains 17 residues.

This clone is a singleton in its sample. This chain uses TRBV29-1 with TRBJ2-2, with unresolved D. From germline, CDR1 is SQVTM and CDR2 ANQGSEA. This CDR3 contains 14 residues. The V end was cut by 7 bases, the J end by 1 base, with 13 bases between. CDR3 region: CSAGLRLNTGELFF. Written as DNA, the CDR3 is TGCAGCGCCGGGTTAAGGTTGAACACCGGGGAGCTGTTTTTT.